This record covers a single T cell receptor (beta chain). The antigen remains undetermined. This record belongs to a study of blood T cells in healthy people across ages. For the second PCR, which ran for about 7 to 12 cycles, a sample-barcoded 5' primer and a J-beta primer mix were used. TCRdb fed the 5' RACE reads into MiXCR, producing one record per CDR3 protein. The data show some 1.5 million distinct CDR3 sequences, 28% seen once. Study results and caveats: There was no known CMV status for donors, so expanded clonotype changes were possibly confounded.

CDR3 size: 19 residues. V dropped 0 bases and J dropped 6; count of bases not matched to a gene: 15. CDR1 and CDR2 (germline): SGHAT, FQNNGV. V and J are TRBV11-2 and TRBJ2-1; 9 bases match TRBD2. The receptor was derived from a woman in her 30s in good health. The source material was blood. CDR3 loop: CASSLDPRSGGPRFNEQFF. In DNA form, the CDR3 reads TGTGCCAGCAGCTTAGACCCCCGTAGCGGGGGTCCGCGTTTCAATGAGCAGTTCTTC.